The sequence of this T cell receptor (beta chain) was determined in a study of shared clonotypes between healthy human individuals (dated by TCRdb to 2020 to 2022). Looking at the study overall: Three men and a couple of women, aged 18 to 49 years, made up the cohort. For each donor, CD4 naive and CD4 memory were each given three plates, CD8 naive was given two plates, and CD8 memory was given one plate. To estimate repertoire size and how much clonotype sharing occurs between individuals, the study deeply sequenced the blood TCR repertoires of several healthy adults. Different laboratories and diverse techniques were used to prepare libraries and sequence TCR repertoires, to increase sequencing depth and limit assay-specific biases. Between about 0.94 and 8.9 billion PBMCs per donor were obtained by leukapheresis. The investigation overall reported the following: Pairwise subsampling indicated that sequencing depth was expected to affect the degree of clonotype sharing among donors. Approximately 4.8% of naive CD4, roughly 3.5% of naive CD8, about 2.5% of memory CD4, and about 0.4% of memory CD8 clonotypes were shared across a few donors. Sampling was restricted to blood, and TCR repertoires in tissue are likely to differ from TCR repertoires in blood. Because the study included only a small number of donors, the genetic and exposure-history diversity represented was limited. Compared with non-shared clonotypes, the clonotypes found in all four sorted-subset donors had higher generation probabilities. Incomplete sequencing was indicated by rarefaction of sorted-subset datasets, despite the large sequencing depth. Estimated clonotype richness was generally larger for naive than for memory subsets.

The sample holds many counts of this clone. Its antigen is unknown. No much larger clone is present one base from it, and per-base qualities are unavailable. Trimming leaves V shorter by 3 bases and J shorter by 0 bases, with the junction holding 4 bases beyond the gene matches. Sequences KGHSH (CDR1) and LQKENI (CDR2) are obtained from the germline V gene. From cysteine to phenylalanine, the CDR3 is 15 amino acids long. Only CDR3 DNA is held: 45 bases, read in frame from base 1. Donors were healthy HIV-negative adults with no recently reported acute infections or vaccinations. All donors were Caucasian adults living in Nashville, Tennessee, USA. Magnetic negative selection was used to enrich CD4+ T cells, after which naive cells were positively selected on CD45RA and the negative fraction became the memory subset. Blood was obtained by leukapheresis, after which PBMCs were separated by Ficoll-Histopaque density gradient centrifugation and cryopreserved in liquid nitrogen vapor phase. Purity and quantity of every magnetically sorted T cell population were checked by analytical flow cytometry. Genomic DNA was isolated from each sorted fraction and quantified by UV absorbance on a Nanodrop 2000c.

Using the deep immunoSEQ assay, TCR CDR3 regions were amplified from genomic DNA by multiplex PCR. Extracted genomic DNA from each cell subset was spread evenly across all wells of several immunoSEQ 96-well plates, with each plate serving as a replicate. For sorted subsets, around 0.2 ug genomic DNA, equal to 30,000 to 35,000 T cell genomes, was loaded into each replicate PCR. The purified libraries were quantified using a Qubit 3.0 fluorometer, sized with a Bioanalyzer 2100, and then quantified again using the KAPA Library Quantification kit. Every immunoSEQ 96-well plate was sequenced on a separate single-read 150-cycle Illumina NextSeq 550 flow cell. The original pipeline was this. Because the immunoSEQ output included only junctional sequences and no quality scores, the filtering could not be the same as the filtering used for full-length reads. Sequences were annotated with PyIR, a Python wrapper for IgBLAST v1.9, and V/J genes and CDR3 were assigned using IMGT germline references. Any read was removed if the V/J assignment was weak (E-value above 1e-6), the CDR3 was missing, or the read contained stop codons, out-of-frame junctions, or ambiguous translated residues. A V3J clonotype was defined by an identical inferred V gene, J gene, and CDR3 amino acid sequence. The percentage overlap between two repertoires was calculated by dividing the number of shared unique clonotypes by the size of the smaller repertoire. Richness of each repertoire was evaluated using RTK rarefaction, the Chao1 estimator, and Recon v2.1 estimates of unobserved clonotypes. OLGA was used to compute generation probabilities for all TCRbeta clonotypes that the gDNA method yielded from a few donors. As stored in TCRdb, this immuneACCESS dataset retains in-frame rearrangements with V and J assigned. A fraction of the clones does not appear; measured against another copy, unresolved V genes explain less than half of the discrepancy, and the remainder lacks a known reason. From that table come the V and J calls and clone size; the DNA was used to work out D and trimming. This sample lists roughly 1 million clones; 78% were detected once. Clones ranked in the top ten supply under 0.65% of the sample.

Recombination connected TRBV18 to TRBJ1-1; TRBD1 matches 7 bases in the middle. Sequenced: memory CD4+ T cells from PBMCs. The sample's cell subset or site label, in plain terms: CD45RA-negative fraction. This TCR came from a man younger than 35 in good health. Some clones in this sample may be carry-over from other donors' samples. The nucleotide sequence is TGTGCCAGCTCACCCACGACAGGGATGAACACTGAAGCTTTCTTT. Its amino acids are CASSPTTGMNTEAFF.